Described below is a single TCR beta chain sequence and its context. The specificity of this receptor is unknown. At one boundary the junction diverges from the germline segment, which might be a read error. This record comes from a study of T cells in Graves' hyperthyroidism and ophthalmopathy (dated by TCRdb to the late 2010s). As for the study more broadly: Peripheral blood samples were taken at the time of initial diagnosis, prior to any treatment. To identify distinguishing TCR V-J signatures, a discovery cohort of 90 to 100 patients was used, comprising 43 with Graves' ophthalmopathy and about 59 with stable Graves' hyperthyroidism. An independent validation cohort of about 20 hyperthyroidism patients and about 15 patients who later progressed to ophthalmopathy tested prospective prediction of ophthalmopathy. The 100 discovery patients were randomly split 7:3 into training and test sets. In addition, the study compared T-cell repertoires in thyroid tissue and in blood from roughly six Graves' hyperthyroidism patients. After blood sampling, hyperthyroidism patients were treated with methimazole at a starting dose of 30 mg daily, and ophthalmopathy patients were treated with high-dose intravenous methylprednisolone. According to the paper, TCR Vbeta CDR3 sequencing was carried out on about 140 peripheral blood samples, which came from 40 to 45 ophthalmopathy, 70 to 80 hyperthyroidism and roughly 17 progressor patients. Results the study describes overall, beyond this receptor: Ophthalmopathy was separated from stable hyperthyroidism by a 13 V-J signature model, with about 88% sensitivity and about 81% specificity obtained in cross-validation and 80%/75% obtained in testing. No statistical method was used to fix the sample size in advance, and group allocation was not hidden from the investigators. Most expanded thyroid clonotypes (frequency above 0.001) were also found in blood, which suggests that blood repertoires may mirror thyroid immune responses. In validation, the model predicted progression to ophthalmopathy with roughly 70% sensitivity and less than 80% specificity, a median of about six months before onset.

Graves' hyperthyroidism was defined as stable when no progression to ophthalmopathy occurred over 18 months of follow-up. The hyperthyroidism patients were between 18 and 65 years old and newly diagnosed, with a disease duration of less than 2 months. Exclusion was applied to patients with uncontrolled infections, other autoimmune diseases, pregnancy or lactation. Diagnoses were based on clinical symptoms, serum thyroxine and TRAb, thyroid ultrasound and orbital computed tomography. PBMCs were isolated from 7.5 to 10 ml of fresh peripheral blood by Ficoll-Paque density gradient centrifugation. Total RNA was extracted with Trizol reagent, and quality was checked on an Agilent 2100 Bioanalyzer. Amplification of TCR beta CDR3 regions was carried out from RNA transcripts. The first round of RT-PCR for the TCR CDR3 was performed with the HTBI primer set and the Qiagen OneStep RT-PCR kit. Libraries were constructed in a second round of multiplex PCR, after which size selection and purification were carried out. The libraries were sequenced on an Illumina HiSeq2000 using paired-end 100 bp reads. The study's processing was this. SOAPnuke was used to process the raw data, throwing out any read that contained adapters or uncalled bases, had a mean Phred below 15, or lacked an exact constant-primer or identifier match. COPE v1.2.5 was used to merge high-quality paired reads, and clonotypes were defined as unique nucleotide sequences. Clonotypes were aligned to IMGT TRBV, TRBD and TRBJ reference segments using MiTCR v1.1. The analysis included only V-J combinations with a frequency above 0.0001, which together covered 99% to 99.2% of the repertoires. The TCS score was defined as F50 (clonal expansion) divided by E x V (chaos), with BLOSUM62-based TCRdist calculated between CDR3 peptides within each V-J. Welch's t-statistics and random forest reduced around 510 V-J features to around 14, which were used in a naive Bayes classifier (R e1071). TCRdb reran the public reads through fastp at Q25 and MiXCR, keeping productive beta chains. Each CDR3 protein gets just one entry, which takes the most common genes and DNA from the rows behind it. The V and J calls follow TCRdb's processing rather than the paper's. This sample comprises a few hundred thousand distinct CDR3 sequences, about a sixth of them detected only once. Roughly an eighth of the sample rests with the top ten.

CDR3 length: 14 amino acids, cysteine to phenylalanine. Just CDR3 DNA is preserved here, 42 bases in frame from base 1. Via the germline V gene (reference sequence), CDR1 is DFQATT and CDR2 SNEGSKA. The sequenced sample was blood. The chain joins TRBV20-1 to TRBJ1-3, with the D gene not confidently named. This clonotype originated in a woman aged 18 to 35 with Graves' hyperthyroidism. The DNA sequence is as follows: TGCAGTGCCAGGTCACATACCTCTGGAAACACCGTATATTTT. This is translated as CSARSHTSGNTVYF.